This T cell receptor (beta chain) was profiled in a study of OX40 agonist ivuxolimab in advanced cancers. CDR3 length equals 15 residues. The ends lost 5 bases at V and 3 bases at J; junction bases unmatched: 10. Germline CDR1 reads SGHVS; CDR2 reads FNYEAQ. On this clone itself: The antigen is undetermined.

Repertoires were generated with immunoSEQ multiplex PCR, while TCRdb's copy carries only in-frame clones and drops some. The repertoire includes 35,000 to 40,000 clones, roughly four fifths of them detected once, and around 1.9% sits in the top ten. Regarding the study as a whole: The CD4+ and CD8+ T cells in the blood had expanded clonally by week 6 at 0.1 to 3.0 mg/kg. Partial responders dosed at 0.1-3.0 mg/kg displayed clonal expansion ranking among the lowest.

The chain couples TRBV7-6 to TRBJ2-7; 7 nucleotides align to TRBD2. The sequences come from CD4+ or CD8+ T cells sorted from blood, collected in a trial of the OX40 agonist ivuxolimab. This clonotype was obtained from an adult with an advanced solid tumor such as melanoma, head and neck, liver or kidney cancer. The CDR3 sequence: CASSRRGAGYYEQYF. The CDR3 DNA follows: TGTGCCAGCAGCCGTCGTGGAGCGGGGTACTACGAGCAGTACTTC. The entire variable domain, with the rest obtained from reference TRBV7-6 and TRBJ2-7, is as follows: GAGVSQSPRYKVTKRGQDVALRCDPISGHVSLYWYRQALGQGPEFLTYFNYEAQQDKSGLPNDRFSAERPEGSISTLTIQRTEQRDSAMYRCASSRRGAGYYEQYFGPGTRLTVT.